This T cell receptor beta chain emerged from a study of follicular helper T cells after annual influenza vaccination. About the research overall: Blood was drawn on days 0, 7 and 28 after vaccination.

The sample's time point: 2014-2015 season, pre-vaccination. Community-dwelling subjects without influenza vaccination in the prior 6 months were enrolled. Only in-frame clones appear in the TCRdb table, and some are missing; sequencing was by immunoSEQ multiplex PCR. The sample has approximately 25,000 clones, about 82% seen once. This specimen was CXCR5+ CD38- circulating T follicular helper cells from blood, taken on the day of influenza vaccination. Described subset: circulating Tfh, non-naive CD4+CXCR5+PD-1+ (ICOS+CD38+ or ICOS-CD38-). This TCR came from an adult who received the influenza vaccine.

CDR3 bases: TGTGCCAGCAGCCGCGAAGTACATACGCAGTATTTT. Translation: CASSREVHTQYF. V and J are TRBV4-2 and TRBJ2-3; D remains unclear. Trimming took off 4 bases at V and 7 bases at J, with 9 bases between the two ends. The germline V gene encodes CDR1 LGHNA and CDR2 YNFKEQ. The CDR3 consists of 12 residues.